This T cell receptor (beta chain) was recovered during a study of blood T cell repertoires in COVID-19. Turning to the study itself: The samples span acute and convalescent COVID-19 from the United States, Italy and Spain. From T cells, B-cell-depleted T cells, or PBMCs came the material, which was cDNA or gDNA.

Source study methods: Cell counts per sample came from amplifying reference gene primers. This table comes from immunoSEQ multiplex PCR, and its TCRdb copy is limited to in-frame clones, with some not included. For V, J and clone size, that table is used; D and trimming come from the DNA. Among over 130,000 clones listed, approximately 85% were seen once. This CDR3 region has 20 residues. With V trimmed by 1 base and J by 8 bases, 23 bases remained unmatched. The sequence derives from a man aged 45 to 65 with acute or convalescent COVID-19. Sequenced input: peripheral blood. The J gene is TRBJ2-1, the V gene TRBV5-3; 8 bases match TRBD2. TRBV5-3 belongs to the ORF category, with a function that is uncertain. CDR3 sequence reads: CARSLYSPATTLAVGYEQFF. The DNA for the CDR3 is TGTGCCAGAAGCTTGTACTCCCCCGCCACCACACTAGCGGTCGGCTATGAGCAGTTCTTC.